This T cell receptor (beta chain) was sequenced for a study of response to subunit inactivated influenza vaccine (dated by TCRdb to 2016 to 2018). Describing the broader study: Deep quantitative profiling of the T cell receptor repertoire was used in the study to follow responses to a trivalent subunit inactivated influenza vaccine.

Library creation used RT-PCR. Sequenced using an Illumina HiSeq 2500. The public reads were quality trimmed at Q25 with fastp and then assembled into clones with MiXCR by TCRdb, keeping productive beta chains. Under each unique CDR3 protein, matching rows form one entry showing the most common genes and DNA. In all, the sample holds about 570,000 distinct CDR3 sequences, and approximately 10% of those were seen once. Approximately 9.9% of the sample goes to the ten largest clones. At the junction V is shortened by 6 bases and J by 8 bases; bases outside the gene matches: 13. The CDR3 goes from the cysteine to the phenylalanine over 15 residues. Here the CDR3 DNA is all that survives: 45 bases in frame from base 1. Reading the germline V gene gives CDR1 SNHLY and CDR2 FYNNEI. Overall study outcomes, separate from this receptor: The authors suggested that each seasonal influenza vaccination may recruit only a limited number of new T cells.

This clonotype was seen only a few times. The antigen this receptor binds is unknown. Per-nucleotide qualities are absent, and no much larger clonotype sits a single base away. This same sample was also part of a study on T cells expressing NK-cell markers. The second source states: 5'RACE template switching, by which a universal primer site and unique molecular identifiers were added, was used to make TCR beta cDNA libraries. Three sorted T-cell subsets (CD3+CD56+NKG2C+, CD3+CD56+NKG2C- and CD3+CD56-NKG2C+) from seven to nine donors had their TCR beta-chain repertoires profiled. Seven of the eight sequenced donors were HCMV-seropositive and one was HCMV-seronegative. To restrict sorting to alphabetaTCR-expressing T cells, an anti-gammadeltaTCR antibody was added in several experiments. In over 5 donors, the dominant CD3+CD56+NKG2C+ clonotypes were among the top 10 CD8+ clonotypes and accounted for roughly 1.0-7.0% of CD8+ T cells. Those dominant clonotypes were again the most abundant among CD3+CD56-NKG2C+ cells in a few donors, at roughly 25-65%. It remained unclear whether the expanded NKG2C-expressing T cell clones were specific for HCMV antigens. All eight donors whose samples were sequenced were randomly selected healthy volunteers, three of them men and five women. To determine HCMV serostatus, a commercial ELISA kit was used to detect HCMV-specific IgG in serum. Ficoll density gradient centrifugation was used to isolate peripheral blood mononuclear cells from blood. For six donors, unsorted PBMC were also used to sequence bulk peripheral blood T-cell repertoires. cDNA synthesis was primed from the TCR beta constant segment and was followed by two successive PCR amplification steps. Illumina HiSeq 2000/2500, MiSeq or NextSeq was used to sequence libraries as 2 x 150 bp reads. MIGEC was used to demultiplex reads and group reads by UMI, and MiTCR was used to assemble and quantify clonotypes. To exclude erroneous sequences, any TCR cDNA sequence not supported by at least two reads was discarded. The tcR package was used for downstream repertoire analysis, with clonotypes matched between fractions based on CDR3 nucleotide sequence plus V segment. Antigen specificity was annotated against VDJdb with VDJmatch, allowing one amino acid substitution in CDR3.

This TCR was recovered from a man aged 50 to 59 who received an inactivated influenza vaccine. Donor details come from another sample of the same person, matched by shared clones. The chain links TRBV2 with TRBJ1-5; TRBD1 fits 7 bases in the junction. Sequenced here: PBMCs from blood, sampled on the day of vaccination. Here the CDR3 is given as CASRGQEPSREPQHF. The sequenced DNA is TGTGCCAGCAGAGGACAGGAGCCATCTCGTGAGCCCCAGCATTTT.